This TCR beta chain emerged from a study of T cells after posttransplantation cyclophosphamide. Whole-study results and caveats: Later post-transplant blood repertoires were often dominated by donor CD8+ memory clones. Tissue-infiltrating T cells from skin or gut overlapped little with blood T cells. Recipient CMV seropositivity and CMV reactivation strongly tracked TRB clonality.

Clones were sequenced by immunoSEQ multiplex PCR, and TCRdb holds only the in-frame ones, with some missing. In the table there are approximately 52,000 clones, approximately 86% of which are singletons. Germline-derived CDR1 and CDR2 are SGHRS and YFSETQ. The V end was cut by 3 bases, the J end by 0 bases, with 6 bases between. This CDR3 has 14 amino acids. This clone appeared a few times. Its specificity is unknown. Sequenced input: PBMCs. The sequence came from a man in his thirties or forties with a blood cancer, CMV-positive, and with a related stem cell donor. The chain couples TRBV5-1 to TRBJ2-2, with D hard to call. CDR3 protein: CASSSYANTGELFF. The CDR3 bases are TGCGCCAGCAGCTCTTATGCGAACACCGGGGAGCTGTTTTTT.